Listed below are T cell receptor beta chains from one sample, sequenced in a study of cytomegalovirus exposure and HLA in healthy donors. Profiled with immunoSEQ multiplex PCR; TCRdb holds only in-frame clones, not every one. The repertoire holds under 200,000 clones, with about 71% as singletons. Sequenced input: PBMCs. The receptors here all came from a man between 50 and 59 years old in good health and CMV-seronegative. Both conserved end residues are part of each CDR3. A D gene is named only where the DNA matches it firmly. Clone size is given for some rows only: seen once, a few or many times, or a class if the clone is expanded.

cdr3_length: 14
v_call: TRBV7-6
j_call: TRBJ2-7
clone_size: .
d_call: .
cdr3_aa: CASSLVSGVYEQYF
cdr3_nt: TGTGCCAGCAGCTTAGTGTCAGGGGTATACGAGCAGTACTTC

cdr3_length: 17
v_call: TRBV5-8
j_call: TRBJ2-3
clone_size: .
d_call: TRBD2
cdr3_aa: CASSLGGTSGIGHTQYF
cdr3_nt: TGTGCCAGCAGCTTGGGGGGGACTAGCGGGATAGGCCATACGCAGTATTTT

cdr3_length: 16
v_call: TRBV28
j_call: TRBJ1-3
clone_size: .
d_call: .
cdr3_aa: CASSQGRFVSGNTIYF
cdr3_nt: TGTGCCAGCAGTCAGGGGCGCTTCGTCTCTGGAAACACCATATATTTT

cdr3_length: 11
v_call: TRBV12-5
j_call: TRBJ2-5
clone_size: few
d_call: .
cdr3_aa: CASGFAETQYF
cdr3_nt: TGTGCTAGTGGTTTCGCGGAGACCCAGTACTTC

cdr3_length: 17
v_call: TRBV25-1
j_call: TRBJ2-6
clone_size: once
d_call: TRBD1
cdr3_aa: CASRGTGGASGANVLTF
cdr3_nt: TGTGCCAGCAGGGGGACAGGGGGCGCCTCTGGGGCCAACGTCCTGACTTTC

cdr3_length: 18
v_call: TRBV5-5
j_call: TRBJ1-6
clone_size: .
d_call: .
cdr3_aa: CASSFYGGQSSYNSPLHF
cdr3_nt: TGTGCCAGCAGCTTTTATGGTGGGCAGAGCTCCTATAATTCACCCCTCCACTTT

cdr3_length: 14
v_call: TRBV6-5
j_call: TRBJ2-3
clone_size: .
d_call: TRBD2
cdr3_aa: CASSNGGTTDTQYF
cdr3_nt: TGTGCCAGCAGTAACGGGGGGACCACAGATACGCAGTATTTT

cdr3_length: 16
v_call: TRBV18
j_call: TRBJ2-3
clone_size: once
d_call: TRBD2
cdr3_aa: CASSPSPSGGTDTQYF
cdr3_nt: TGTGCCAGCTCACCATCTCCTAGCGGGGGCACAGATACGCAGTATTTT

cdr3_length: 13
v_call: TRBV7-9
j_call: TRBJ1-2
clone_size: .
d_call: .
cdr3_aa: CASTLGGAEGYTF
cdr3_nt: TGTGCCAGCACCCTAGGTGGGGCGGAGGGCTACACCTTC

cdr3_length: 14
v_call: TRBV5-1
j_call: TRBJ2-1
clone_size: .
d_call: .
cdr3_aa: CASSLVQGTNEQFF
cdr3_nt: TGCGCCAGCAGCTTGGTGCAGGGAACCAATGAGCAGTTCTTC

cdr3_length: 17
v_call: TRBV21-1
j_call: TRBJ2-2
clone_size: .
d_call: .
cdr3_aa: CASSSDLRDRDTGELFF
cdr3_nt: TGTGCCAGCAGCTCCGACCTCCGGGACAGGGACACCGGGGAGCTGTTTTTT

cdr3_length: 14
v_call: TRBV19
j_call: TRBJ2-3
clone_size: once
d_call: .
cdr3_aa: CASTMGTPKDTQYF
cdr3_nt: TGTGCCAGTACCATGGGCACACCGAAAGATACGCAGTATTTT

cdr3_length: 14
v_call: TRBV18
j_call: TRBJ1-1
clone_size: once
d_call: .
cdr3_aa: CASSPQGGSTEAFF
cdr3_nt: TGTGCCAGCTCACCACAGGGAGGTAGCACTGAAGCTTTCTTT

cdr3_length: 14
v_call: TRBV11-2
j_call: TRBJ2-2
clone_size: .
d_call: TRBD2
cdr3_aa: CASNVGGGTGELFF
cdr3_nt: TGTGCCAGCAACGTGGGGGGGGGAACCGGGGAGCTGTTTTTT

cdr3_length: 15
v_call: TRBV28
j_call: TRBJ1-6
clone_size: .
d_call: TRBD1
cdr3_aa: CASSTGQGYNSPLHF
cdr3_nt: TGTGCCAGCAGCACGGGACAGGGCTATAATTCACCCCTCCACTTT

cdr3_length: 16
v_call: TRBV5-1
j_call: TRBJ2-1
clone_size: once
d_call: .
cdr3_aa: CASSSGGGSSYNEQFF
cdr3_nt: TGCGCCAGCAGCTCGGGGGGCGGAAGTTCCTACAATGAGCAGTTCTTC

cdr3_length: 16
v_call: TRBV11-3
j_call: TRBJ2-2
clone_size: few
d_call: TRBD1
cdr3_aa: CASSYNRDSDTGELFF
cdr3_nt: TGTGCCAGCAGCTATAACCGGGACAGCGACACCGGGGAGCTGTTTTTT

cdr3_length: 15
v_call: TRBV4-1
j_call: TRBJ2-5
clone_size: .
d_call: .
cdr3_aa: CASSQERSGVKTQYF
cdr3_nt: TGCGCCAGCAGCCAAGAAAGGAGTGGTGTAAAGACCCAGTACTTC

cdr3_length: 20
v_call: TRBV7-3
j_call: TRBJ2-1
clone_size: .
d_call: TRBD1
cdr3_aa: CASSPLPGQGAFLSYNEQFF
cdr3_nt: TGTGCCAGCAGCCCCTTACCGGGACAGGGGGCTTTTCTCTCCTACAATGAGCAGTTCTTC

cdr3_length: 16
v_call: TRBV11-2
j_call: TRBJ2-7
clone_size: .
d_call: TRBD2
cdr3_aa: CASRSGAGAGTYEQYF
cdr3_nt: TGTGCCAGCAGATCAGGAGCGGGGGCCGGAACCTACGAGCAGTACTTC

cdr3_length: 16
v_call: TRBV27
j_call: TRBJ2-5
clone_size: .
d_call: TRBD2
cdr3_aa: CASSLLGRAAQETQYF
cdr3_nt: TGTGCCAGCAGTTTATTGGGGAGGGCAGCCCAAGAGACCCAGTACTTC

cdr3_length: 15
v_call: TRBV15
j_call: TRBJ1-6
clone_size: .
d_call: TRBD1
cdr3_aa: CATSRNRGNNSPLHF
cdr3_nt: TGTGCCACCAGCAGGAACAGGGGGAATAATTCACCCCTCCACTTT

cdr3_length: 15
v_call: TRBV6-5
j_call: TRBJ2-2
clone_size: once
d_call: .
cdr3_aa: CASQAPGVAPGELFF
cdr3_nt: TGTGCCAGCCAGGCCCCCGGGGTTGCGCCCGGGGAGCTGTTTTTT

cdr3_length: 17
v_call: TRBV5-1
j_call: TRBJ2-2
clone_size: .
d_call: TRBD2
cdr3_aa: CASSLPRTSGGTGELFF
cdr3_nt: TGCGCCAGCAGCCTGCCTCGGACTAGCGGGGGCACCGGGGAGCTGTTTTTT

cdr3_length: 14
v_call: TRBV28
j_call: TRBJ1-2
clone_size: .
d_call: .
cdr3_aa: CASSFGQASYGYTF
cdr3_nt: TGTGCCAGCAGTTTCGGTCAGGCGAGCTATGGCTACACCTTC

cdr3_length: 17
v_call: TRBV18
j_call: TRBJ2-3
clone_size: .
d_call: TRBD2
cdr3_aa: CASSLLSGGQGTDTQYF
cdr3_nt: TGTGCCAGCTCACTACTTAGCGGGGGGCAAGGCACAGATACGCAGTATTTT

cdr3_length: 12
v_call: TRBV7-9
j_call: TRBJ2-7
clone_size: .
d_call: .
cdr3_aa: CASSLDPREQYF
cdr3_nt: TGTGCCAGCAGCTTAGACCCGCGGGAGCAGTACTTC

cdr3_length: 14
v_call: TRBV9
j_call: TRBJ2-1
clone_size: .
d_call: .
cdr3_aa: CASSVYGGFNEQFF
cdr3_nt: TGTGCCAGCAGCGTATACGGCGGTTTCAATGAGCAGTTCTTC

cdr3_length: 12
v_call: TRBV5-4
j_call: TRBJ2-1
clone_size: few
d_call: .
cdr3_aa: CATGDRGNEQFF
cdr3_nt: TGTGCCACGGGGGATAGAGGGAATGAGCAGTTCTTC

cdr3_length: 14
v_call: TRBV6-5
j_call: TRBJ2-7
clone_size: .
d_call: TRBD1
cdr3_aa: CASSGRGQGYEQYF
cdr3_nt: TGTGCCAGCAGTGGACGGGGACAGGGCTACGAGCAGTACTTC

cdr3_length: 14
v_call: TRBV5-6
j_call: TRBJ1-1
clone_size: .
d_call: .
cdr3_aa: CASSLDGRGTEAFF
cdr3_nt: TGTGCCAGCAGCTTGGACGGCAGGGGAACTGAAGCTTTCTTT

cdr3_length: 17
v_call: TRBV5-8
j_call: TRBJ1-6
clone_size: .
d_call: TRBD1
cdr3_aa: CASSLEAGGVYNSPLHF
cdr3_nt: TGTGCCAGCAGCTTGGAAGCAGGGGGCGTCTATAATTCACCCCTCCACTTT

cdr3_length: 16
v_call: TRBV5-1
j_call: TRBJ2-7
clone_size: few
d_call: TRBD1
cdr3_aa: CASSLGGTGGLYEQYF
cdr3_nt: TGCGCCAGCAGCTTGGGGGGGACAGGGGGCCTTTACGAGCAGTACTTC

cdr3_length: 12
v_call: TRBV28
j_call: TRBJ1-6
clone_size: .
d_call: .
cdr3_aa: CASRRTSSPLHF
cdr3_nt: TGTGCCAGCAGAAGAACTAGTTCACCCCTCCACTTT

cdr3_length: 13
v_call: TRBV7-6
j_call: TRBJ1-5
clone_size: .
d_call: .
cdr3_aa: CASSTGPGQPQHF
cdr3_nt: TGTGCCAGCAGTACAGGCCCGGGTCAGCCCCAGCATTTT

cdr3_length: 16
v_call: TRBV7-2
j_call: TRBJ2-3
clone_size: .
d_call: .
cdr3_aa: CASSFPGQPAADTQYF
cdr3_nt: TGTGCCAGCAGCTTCCCGGGACAACCGGCAGCAGATACGCAGTATTTT

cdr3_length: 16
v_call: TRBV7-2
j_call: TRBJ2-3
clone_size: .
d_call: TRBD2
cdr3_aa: CASSLEAGGMGDTQYF
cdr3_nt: TGTGCCAGCAGCTTAGAAGCGGGGGGCATGGGGGATACGCAGTATTTT

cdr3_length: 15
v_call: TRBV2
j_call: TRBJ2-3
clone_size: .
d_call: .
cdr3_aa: CASSRTPSSTDTQYF
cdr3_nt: TGTGCCAGCAGTCGGACACCGTCCTCCACAGATACGCAGTATTTT

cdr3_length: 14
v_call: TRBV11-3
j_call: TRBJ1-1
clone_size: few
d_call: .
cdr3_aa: CASSPAGGDTEAFF
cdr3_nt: TGTGCCAGCAGCCCCGCGGGCGGAGACACTGAAGCTTTCTTT

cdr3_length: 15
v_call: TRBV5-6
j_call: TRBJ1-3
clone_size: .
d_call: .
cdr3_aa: CASSLGQVAGNTIYF
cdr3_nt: TGTGCCAGCAGCTTGGGACAGGTCGCTGGAAACACCATATATTTT

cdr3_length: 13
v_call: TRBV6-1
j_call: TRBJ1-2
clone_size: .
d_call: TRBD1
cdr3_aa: CASIRQGKYGYTF
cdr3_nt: TGTGCCAGCATACGACAGGGGAAGTATGGCTACACCTTC

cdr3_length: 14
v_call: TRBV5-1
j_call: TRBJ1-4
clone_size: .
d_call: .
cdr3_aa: CASSLEGRNEKLFF
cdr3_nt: TGCGCCAGCAGCTTGGAGGGGCGTAATGAAAAACTGTTTTTT

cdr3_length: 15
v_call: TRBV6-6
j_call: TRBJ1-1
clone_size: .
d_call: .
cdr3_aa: CASGDGGGANTEAFF
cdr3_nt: TGTGCCAGCGGGGATGGAGGGGGGGCGAACACTGAAGCTTTCTTT

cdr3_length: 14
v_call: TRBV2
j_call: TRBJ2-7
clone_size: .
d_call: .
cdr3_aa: CASSERRGTHEQYF
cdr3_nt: TGTGCCAGCAGTGAAAGGAGGGGTACCCACGAGCAGTACTTC

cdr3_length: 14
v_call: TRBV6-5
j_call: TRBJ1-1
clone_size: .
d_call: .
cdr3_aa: CASSRGLSGTEAFF
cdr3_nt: TGTGCCAGCAGTCGAGGGTTATCGGGCACTGAAGCTTTCTTT

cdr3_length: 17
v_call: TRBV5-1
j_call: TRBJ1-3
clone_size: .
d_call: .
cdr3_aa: CASSLTTGFNSGNTIYF
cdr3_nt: TGCGCCAGCAGCCTGACTACAGGGTTTAACTCTGGAAACACCATATATTTT

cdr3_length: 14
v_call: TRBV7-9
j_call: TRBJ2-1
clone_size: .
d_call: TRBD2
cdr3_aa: CASSRTSLYNEQFF
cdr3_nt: TGTGCCAGCAGCCGGACTAGCCTATACAATGAGCAGTTCTTC

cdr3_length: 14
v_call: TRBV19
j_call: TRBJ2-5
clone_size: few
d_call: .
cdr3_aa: CASRSVGGQETQYF
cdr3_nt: TGTGCCAGTAGGTCGGTGGGGGGGCAGGAGACCCAGTACTTC

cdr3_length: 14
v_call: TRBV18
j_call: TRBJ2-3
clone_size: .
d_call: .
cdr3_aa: CASSLSTSTDTQYF
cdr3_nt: TGTGCCAGCTCACTATCCACTAGCACAGATACGCAGTATTTT

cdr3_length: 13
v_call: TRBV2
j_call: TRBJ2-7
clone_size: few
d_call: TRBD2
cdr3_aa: CASSEVGGDEQYF
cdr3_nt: TGTGCCAGCAGTGAAGTGGGGGGGGACGAGCAGTACTTC

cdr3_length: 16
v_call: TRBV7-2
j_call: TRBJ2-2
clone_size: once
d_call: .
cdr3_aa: CASSLFAGPNTGELFF
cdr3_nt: TGTGCCAGCAGCTTATTTGCAGGCCCGAACACCGGGGAGCTGTTTTTT

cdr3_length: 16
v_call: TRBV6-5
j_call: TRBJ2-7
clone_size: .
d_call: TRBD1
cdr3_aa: CASSYSDQGARYEQYF
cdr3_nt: TGTGCCAGCAGTTACTCCGATCAGGGGGCTCGGTACGAGCAGTACTTC

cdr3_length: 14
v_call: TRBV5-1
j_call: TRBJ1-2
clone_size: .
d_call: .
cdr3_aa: CASSPTQLNYGYTF
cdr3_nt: TGCGCCAGCAGCCCCACCCAACTAAACTATGGCTACACCTTC

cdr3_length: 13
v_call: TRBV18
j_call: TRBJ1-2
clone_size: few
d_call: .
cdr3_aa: CASSPGSNYGYTF
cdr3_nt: TGTGCCAGCTCACCTGGCAGTAACTATGGCTACACCTTC